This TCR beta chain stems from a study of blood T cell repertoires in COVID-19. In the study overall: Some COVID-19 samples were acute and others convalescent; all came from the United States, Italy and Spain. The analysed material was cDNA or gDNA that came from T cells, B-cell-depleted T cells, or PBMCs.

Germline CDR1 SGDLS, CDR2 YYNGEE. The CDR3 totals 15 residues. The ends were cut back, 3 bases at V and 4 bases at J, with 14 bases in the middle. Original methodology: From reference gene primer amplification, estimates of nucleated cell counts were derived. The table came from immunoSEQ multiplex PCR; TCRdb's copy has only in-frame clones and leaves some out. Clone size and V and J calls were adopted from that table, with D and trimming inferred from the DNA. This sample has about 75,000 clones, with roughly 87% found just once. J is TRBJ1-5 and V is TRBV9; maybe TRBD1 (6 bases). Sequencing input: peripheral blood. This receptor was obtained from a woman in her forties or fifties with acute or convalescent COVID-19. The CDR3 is CASSGGGGRNQPQHF. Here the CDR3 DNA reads TGTGCCAGCAGCGGGGGCGGGGGCAGAAATCAGCCCCAGCATTTT.